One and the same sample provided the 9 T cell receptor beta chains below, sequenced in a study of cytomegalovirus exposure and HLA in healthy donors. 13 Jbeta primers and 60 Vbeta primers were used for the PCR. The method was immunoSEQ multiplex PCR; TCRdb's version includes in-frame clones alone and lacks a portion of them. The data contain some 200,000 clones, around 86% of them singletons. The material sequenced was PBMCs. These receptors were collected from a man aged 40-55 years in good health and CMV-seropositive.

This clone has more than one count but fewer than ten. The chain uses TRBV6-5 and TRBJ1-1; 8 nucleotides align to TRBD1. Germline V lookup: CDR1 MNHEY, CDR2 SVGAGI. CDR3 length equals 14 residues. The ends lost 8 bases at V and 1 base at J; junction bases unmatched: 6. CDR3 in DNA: TGTGCCAGCGGAAACAGGGGGAGGAACACTGAAGCTTTCTTT. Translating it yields CASGNRGRNTEAFF.

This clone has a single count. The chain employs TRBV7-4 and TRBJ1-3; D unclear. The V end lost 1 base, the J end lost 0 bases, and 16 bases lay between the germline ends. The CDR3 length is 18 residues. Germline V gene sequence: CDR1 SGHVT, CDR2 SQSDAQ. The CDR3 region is CASSLVTPDKSSGNTIYF. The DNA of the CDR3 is TGTGCCAGCAGCTTAGTAACCCCTGACAAAAGCTCTGGAAACACCATATATTTT.

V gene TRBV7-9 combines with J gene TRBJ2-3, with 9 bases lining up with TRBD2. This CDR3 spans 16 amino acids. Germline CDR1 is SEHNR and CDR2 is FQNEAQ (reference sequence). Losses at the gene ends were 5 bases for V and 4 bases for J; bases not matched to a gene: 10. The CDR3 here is CASSHTRGGAADTQYF. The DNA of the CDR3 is TGTGCCAGCAGCCATACTCGCGGGGGGGCCGCAGATACGCAGTATTTT. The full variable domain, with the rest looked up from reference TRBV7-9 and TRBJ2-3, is DTGVSQNPRHKITKRGQNVTFRCDPISEHNRLYWYRQTLGQGPEFLTYFQNEAQLEKSRLLSDRFSAERPKGSFSTLEIQRTEQGDSAMYLCASSHTRGGAADTQYFGPGTRLTVL.

CDR3 amino acids: CASSNRQGFNNEQFF. The CDR3 coding sequence is TGTGCCAGCAGCAACCGACAGGGCTTCAACAATGAGCAGTTCTTC. The chain recombines TRBV7-2 with TRBJ2-1; TRBD1 matches at 7 bases. Germline-derived CDR1 and CDR2 are SGHTA and FQGNSA. There are 15 residues in the CDR3. J was trimmed by 5 bases and V by 5 bases; bases with no gene match: 9.

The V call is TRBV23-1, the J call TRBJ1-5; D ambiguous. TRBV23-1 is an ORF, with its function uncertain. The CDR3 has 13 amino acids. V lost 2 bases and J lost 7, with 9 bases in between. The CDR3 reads CASSQSQQQPQHF. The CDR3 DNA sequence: TGCGCCAGCAGTCAAAGCCAACAGCAGCCCCAGCATTTT.

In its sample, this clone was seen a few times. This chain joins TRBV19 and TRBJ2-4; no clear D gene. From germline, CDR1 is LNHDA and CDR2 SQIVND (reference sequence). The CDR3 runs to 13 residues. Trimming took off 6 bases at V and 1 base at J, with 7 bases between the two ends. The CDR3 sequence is CASSLLAKNIQYF. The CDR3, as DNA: TGTGCCAGTAGCTTGTTGGCCAAAAACATTCAGTACTTC.

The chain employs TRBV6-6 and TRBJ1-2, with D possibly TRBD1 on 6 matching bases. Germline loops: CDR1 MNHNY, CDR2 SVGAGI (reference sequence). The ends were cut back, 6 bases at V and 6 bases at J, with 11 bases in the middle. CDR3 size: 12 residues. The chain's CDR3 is CASSITGNGYTF. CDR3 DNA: TGTGCCAGCAGCATTACAGGGAATGGCTACACCTTC.

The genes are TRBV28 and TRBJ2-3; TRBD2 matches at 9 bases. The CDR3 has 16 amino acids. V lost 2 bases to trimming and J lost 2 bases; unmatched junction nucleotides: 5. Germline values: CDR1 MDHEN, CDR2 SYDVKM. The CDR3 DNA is TGTGCCAGCAGTTTAGAAGCGGGGGGCTCCACAGATACGCAGTATTTT. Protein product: CASSLEAGGSTDTQYF.

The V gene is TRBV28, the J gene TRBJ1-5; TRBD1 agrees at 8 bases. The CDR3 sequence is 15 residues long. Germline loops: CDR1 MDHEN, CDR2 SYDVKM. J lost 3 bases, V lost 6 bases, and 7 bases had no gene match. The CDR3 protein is CASSSYRGVNQPQHF. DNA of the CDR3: TGTGCCAGCAGCTCCTACAGGGGGGTCAATCAGCCCCAGCATTTT.